This TCR beta chain was documented in a study of PD-L1 blockade in urothelial cancer. About the research overall: Blood was tested 3 weeks (second dose) and 6 weeks into treatment.

V lost 0 bases, J lost 7 bases, and 7 bases lay in between. CDR3 length: 12 amino acids. Germline lookup yields CDR1 SGHVS and CDR2 FNYEAQ. Clones were sequenced by immunoSEQ multiplex PCR, and TCRdb holds only the in-frame ones, with some missing. Of more than 95,000 clones in the sample, around 86% are singletons; the top ten hold approximately 2.4%. As to time point: peripheral blood 6 weeks after treatment start. Per-patient samples, pretreatment and on-treatment, numbered 1 to 8. V and J are TRBV7-6 and TRBJ2-7; maybe TRBD2 (6 bases). Material: PBMCs, obtained around atezolizumab (anti-PD-L1) treatment. The TCR sequence derives from a man in his fifties or sixties with urothelial cancer. CDR3 in amino acids: CASSLAGGEQYF. The CDR3 DNA reads TGTGCCAGCAGCTTAGCGGGGGGAGAGCAGTACTTC.